The entry below describes one T cell receptor (beta chain). What it recognizes is unknown. The data are from a study of cytomegalovirus exposure and HLA in healthy donors. General study findings and limits: Overall, approximately 150 TCR beta chains were annotated as cytomegalovirus-associated. As confirmed in vitro, three CMV-associated chains were specific for CMV antigens.

This CDR3 is built from 15 residues. V was pared by 6 bases and J by 7 bases, with 18 bases between. The V gene's germline CDR1 is MDHEN and CDR2 SYDVKM. Some clones are missing from TCRdb's copy, which holds only in-frame ones; the method was immunoSEQ multiplex PCR. Of some 65,000 clones detected, approximately 94% appear once; the ten largest clones hold about 4%. The sequence came from a man between 18 and 29 years old in good health and CMV-seropositive. Sequencing was carried out using PBMCs. This chain uses TRBV28 with TRBJ1-4, with no clear D. CDR3 sequence reads: CASSEIPSRGEKLFF. CDR3 DNA: TGTGCCAGCAGCGAGATTCCTTCTAGAGGTGAAAAACTGTTTTTT.